This is a list of T cell receptor beta chains from one sample in a study of blood T cell repertoires in COVID-19. The protocol was immunoSEQ multiplex PCR, while the TCRdb copy is restricted to in-frame clones and leaves out a portion. The sample shows hundreds of thousands of clones, 85% to 90% of them seen only once. The specimen sequenced was PBMCs or T cells enriched from blood (not recorded which). Every receptor here comes from a woman in her 30s with acute COVID-19. Each CDR3 is given with its conserved first and last residue. Each record gives: CDR3 protein, CDR3 DNA, clone size, D gene, V gene, J gene. The D gene is left open where the match is weak. Clone size is not always given. Where it is, it says once, few, many or a class for expanded clones.

CASNDGGVEQFF	TGTGCCAGCAACGACGGGGGGGTCGAGCAGTTCTTC	once	TRBD2	TRBV9	TRBJ2-1
CASSVRAVTGELFF	TGTGCCAGCAGCGTCAGGGCCGTCACCGGGGAGCTGTTTTTT	-	-	TRBV9	TRBJ2-2
CASSLGEYTEAFF	TGTGCCAGCAGCTTGGGGGAGTACACTGAAGCTTTCTTT	-	-	TRBV5-5	TRBJ1-1
CASSLLALAYNEQFF	TGTGCCAGCAGCTTATTAGCGCTAGCCTACAATGAGCAGTTCTTC	-	-	TRBV7-6	TRBJ2-1
CASGQPQYEQYF	TGTGCCAGCGGACAGCCCCAATACGAGCAGTACTTC	-	-	TRBV28	TRBJ2-7
CASSQGWSAGNTIYF	TGTGCCAGCAGCCAAGGGTGGAGTGCCGGAAACACCATATATTTT	-	-	TRBV3-1/TRBV3-2	TRBJ1-3
CASSRDREYGYTF	TGCGCCAGCAGTCGGGACAGGGAATATGGCTACACCTTC	-	TRBD1	TRBV5-1	TRBJ1-2
CASISGTNGNTIYF	TGTGCCAGCATCTCCGGGACAAACGGAAACACCATATATTTT	-	-	TRBV25-1	TRBJ1-3
CASRNDLRGRTEAFF	TGTGCCAGCAGAAACGACCTTCGGGGTAGGACTGAAGCTTTCTTT	once	-	TRBV7-9	TRBJ1-1
CASRLFHEQYF	TGTGCCAGCAGGCTATTCCACGAGCAGTACTTC	-	-	TRBV2	TRBJ2-7
CASSLDFSDTQYF	TGTGCCAGCAGCTTAGATTTCTCAGATACGCAGTATTTT	-	-	TRBV7-2	TRBJ2-3
CATNWGGPYNSPLHF	TGTGCCACCAATTGGGGGGGCCCCTATAATTCACCCCTCCACTTT	-	-	TRBV6-5	TRBJ1-6
CASLPRGEVGYGYTF	TGTGCCAGTCTCCCCCGGGGGGAGGTGGGCTATGGCTACACCTTC	-	-	TRBV19	TRBJ1-2
CANSRQGQNYGYTF	TGTGCCAACTCGAGACAGGGGCAGAACTATGGCTACACCTTC	-	TRBD1	TRBV6-5	TRBJ1-2
CASSLDGQSDEQFF	TGTGCCAGCAGCTTAGATGGCCAGAGCGATGAGCAGTTCTTC	once	-	TRBV11-3	TRBJ2-1
CASSEYRGLAVYNEQFF	TGCGCCAGCAGTGAGTACCGGGGACTAGCGGTCTACAATGAGCAGTTCTTC	-	TRBD2	TRBV10-1	TRBJ2-1
CASIQGGNTEAFF	TGTGCCAGCATCCAAGGGGGGAACACTGAAGCTTTCTTT	-	-	TRBV2	TRBJ1-1
CASSFRTGRDEKLFF	TGCGCCAGCAGCTTCCGGACAGGGAGGGATGAAAAACTGTTTTTT	-	TRBD1	TRBV5-1	TRBJ1-4
CASSLTGDSPLHF	TGTGCCAGCAGCTTAACAGGGGATTCACCCCTCCACTTT	-	TRBD1	TRBV11-3	TRBJ1-6
CASKGLAGGLYNEQFF	TGTGCCAGCAAGGGGTTAGCGGGGGGGCTCTACAATGAGCAGTTCTTC	-	TRBD2	TRBV27	TRBJ2-1
CSAGRDRDTEAFF	TGCAGCGCGGGCCGAGACAGGGACACTGAAGCTTTCTTT	-	TRBD1	TRBV29-1	TRBJ1-1
CASGTVGVEQYF	TGTGCCTCGGGGACAGTTGGAGTGGAGCAGTACTTC	once	TRBD1	TRBV30	TRBJ2-7
CASSFGQGGDTQYF	TGTGCCAGCAGCTTCGGCCAGGGTGGGGATACGCAGTATTTT	-	-	TRBV6-5	TRBJ2-3
CASSLGQGAGSPLHF	TGTGCCAGCAGCTTAGGACAGGGGGCTGGTTCACCCCTCCACTTT	-	TRBD1	TRBV7-3	TRBJ1-6
CAWSVRNGYTF	TGTGCCTGGAGTGTCCGTAATGGCTACACCTTC	-	-	TRBV30	TRBJ1-2
CATSRDRSGYTF	TGTGCCACCAGCAGAGATCGGAGTGGCTACACCTTC	-	-	TRBV15	TRBJ1-2
CASSPRDADTQYF	TGTGCCAGCAGTCCCAGGGATGCAGATACGCAGTATTTT	few	-	TRBV5-4	TRBJ2-3
CASSPNRADTIYF	TGTGCCAGCAGCCCGAACAGGGCTGACACCATATATTTT	-	-	TRBV6-5	TRBJ1-3
CASSLEVVPGGELFF	TGTGCCAGCAGCTTGGAGGTTGTGCCGGGCGGGGAGCTGTTTTTT	-	-	TRBV5-4	TRBJ2-2
CAISESRRETNEKLFF	TGTGCCATCAGTGAGTCGAGGCGGGAAACTAATGAAAAACTGTTTTTT	-	-	TRBV10-3	TRBJ1-4
CAWSAPGTAELYGYTF	TGTGCCTGGAGTGCCCCCGGGACAGCGGAACTCTATGGCTACACCTTC	-	TRBD1	TRBV30	TRBJ1-2
CASSPGTDYGYTF	TGTGCCAGCAGCCCCGGGACAGACTATGGCTACACCTTC	-	TRBD1	TRBV28	TRBJ1-2
CASSEQANTGELFF	TGTGCCAGTAGTGAACAAGCGAACACCGGGGAGCTGTTTTTT	-	-	TRBV19	TRBJ2-2
CASSPSGATDTQYF	TGTGCCAGCTCACCCAGCGGGGCCACAGATACGCAGTATTTT	-	TRBD2	TRBV18	TRBJ2-3
CASSYGGEDYGYTF	TGTGCCAGCAGTTACGGGGGCGAGGACTATGGCTACACCTTC	-	-	TRBV6-5	TRBJ1-2
CASSISEEQFF	TGTGCCAGTAGTATATCGGAGGAGCAGTTCTTC	-	-	TRBV19	TRBJ2-1
CASSQDRAFEKLFF	TGCGCCAGCAGCCAGGACAGGGCTTTCGAAAAACTGTTTTTT	-	TRBD1	TRBV5-1	TRBJ1-4
CASSESPAGLTDTQYF	TGCGCCAGCAGTGAGTCACCAGCGGGGCTCACAGATACGCAGTATTTT	-	TRBD2	TRBV10-1	TRBJ2-3
CASSSYVGQATEAFF	TGTGCCAGCAGTTCATATGTGGGACAAGCCACTGAAGCTTTCTTT	-	-	TRBV27	TRBJ1-1
CASASGGRNEQFF	TGTGCCAGCGCCTCAGGGGGCAGGAATGAGCAGTTCTTC	once	TRBD1	TRBV9	TRBJ2-1
CASSSNRGNQPQHF	TGTGCCAGCAGCTCTAACAGGGGTAATCAGCCCCAGCATTTT	-	TRBD1	TRBV11-2	TRBJ1-5
CASSPRQGSYKAGELFF	TGTGCCAGCAGCCCAAGACAGGGTTCATACAAGGCCGGGGAGCTGTTTTTT	-	TRBD1	TRBV5-4	TRBJ2-2
CASRIWSSGLLGTQYF	TGTGCCAGCAGAATTTGGTCTAGCGGCCTTCTTGGTACGCAGTATTTT	-	TRBD2	TRBV2	TRBJ2-3
CASSARNSPLHF	TGTGCCAGCAGCGCCAGGAATTCACCCCTCCACTTT	few	-	TRBV5-4	TRBJ1-6
CASSLSGGVYEQYF	TGTGCCAGCAGCCTAAGCGGGGGGGTTTACGAGCAGTACTTC	-	TRBD2	TRBV3-1/TRBV3-2	TRBJ2-7
CASSGGGTQETQYF	TGCGCCAGCAGTGGGGGGGGAACGCAAGAGACCCAGTACTTC	-	TRBD2	TRBV5-1	TRBJ2-5
CASSIPGQETGSIAYTF	TGTGCCAGCAGTATTCCGGGACAGGAGACTGGGTCCATCGCCTACACCTTC	-	TRBD1	TRBV28	TRBJ1-2
CASSPALAGSEQYF	TGTGCCAGCAGCCCCGCGCTAGCTGGTAGTGAGCAGTACTTC	-	-	TRBV9	TRBJ2-7
CAISDPGLAVQPDTQYF	TGTGCCATCAGTGACCCCGGACTGGCCGTTCAGCCAGATACGCAGTATTTT	-	-	TRBV10-3	TRBJ2-3
CASSPQGGFDNEQFF	TGTGCCAGCAGCCCCCAGGGGGGCTTTGACAATGAGCAGTTCTTC	-	-	TRBV11-3	TRBJ2-1
CASSLMSGGAANKDTQYF	TGTGCCAGCAGCTTAATGAGCGGGGGGGCGGCGAACAAAGATACGCAGTATTTT	-	TRBD2	TRBV7-2	TRBJ2-3
CASSSGQGENTEAFF	TGTGCCAGCAGCTCTGGACAGGGTGAGAACACTGAAGCTTTCTTT	-	TRBD1	TRBV9	TRBJ1-1
CSAMTGPRAPLHF	TGCAGCGCTATGACAGGGCCTCGGGCACCCCTCCACTTT	once	TRBD1	TRBV29-1	TRBJ1-6
CATSPSGRGDNEQFF	TGTGCCACCAGCCCCTCTGGGCGGGGGGACAATGAGCAGTTCTTC	-	TRBD2	TRBV24-1	TRBJ2-1